Below are 21 T cell receptor beta chains sequenced from a single sample in a study of T cells in tuberculosis. Some clones are missing from TCRdb's copy, which holds only in-frame ones; the method was immunoSEQ multiplex PCR. The repertoire holds about 53,000 clones, about 95% seen once, with 1.4% to 1.5% in the top ten. Time point meaning: new active TB diagnosis, blood taken before or within 7 days of starting treatment. Source: PBMCs, taken at tuberculosis diagnosis. These TCRs come from an adult with tuberculosis.

The chain has TRBV7-9 and TRBJ1-4; D ambiguous. The germline CDR1 and CDR2 sequences are SEHNR and FQNEAQ (reference sequence). This CDR3 region has 14 residues. Deletions cut 3 bases from V and 7 bases from J, with 12 bases between. The CDR3 DNA is TGTGCCAGCAGCTTCGGGGTCCGTGGTGAAAAACTGTTTTTT. It codes for CASSFGVRGEKLFF.

The J gene is TRBJ1-1, the V gene TRBV2, with D maybe TRBD1 (5 bases). Germline V gives CDR1 SNHLY, CDR2 FYNNEI. The CDR3 has 13 amino acids. V lost 7 bases and J 2 bases, leaving 11 bases between the germline ends. The CDR3 DNA reads TGTGCCAGCATTTTCGGGGGTAACACTGAAGCTTTCTTT. This encodes CASIFGGNTEAFF. Combining the CDR3 with reference TRBV2 and TRBJ1-1 gives the whole variable domain EPEVTQTPSHQVTQMGQEVILRCVPISNHLYFYWYRQILGQKVEFLVSFYNNEISEKSEIFDDQFSVERPDGSNFTLKIRSTKLEDSAMYFCASIFGGNTEAFFGQGTRLTVV.

V and J are TRBV4-1 and TRBJ2-1; 10 positions match TRBD2. The germline V gene encodes CDR1 MGHRA and CDR2 YSYEKL. Trimming removed 1 base from V and 4 bases from J; junction bases left unmatched: 4. This CDR3 is built from 16 residues. The CDR3 is CASSQGTSGTYNEQFF. CDR3 in DNA: TGCGCCAGCAGCCAAGGGACTAGCGGTACATACAATGAGCAGTTCTTC.

This chain uses TRBV11-2 with TRBJ1-1; 8 bases align to TRBD1. The V segment lost 2 bases and the J segment 4 bases; nucleotides outside the gene matches: 6. The CDR3 length is 15 residues. CDR1 is SGHAT and CDR2 is FQNNGV in the germline V gene. CDR3 sequence reads: CASSLSGGAGTEAFF. In DNA form, the CDR3 reads TGTGCCAGCAGCTTATCAGGGGGCGCGGGCACTGAAGCTTTCTTT.

V and J are TRBV6-1 and TRBJ1-2; the D gene is possibly TRBD1 (6 bases). CDR3 length: 14 residues. Trimming pared 6 bases from V and 1 base from J, leaving 12 bases between. Germline V gene lookup returns CDR1 MNHNS and CDR2 SASEGT. Written as DNA, the CDR3 is TGTGCCAGCAGGAAACAGGGAGATAACTATGGCTACACCTTC. It translates to CASRKQGDNYGYTF.

The chain combines TRBV5-8 with TRBJ2-1; tentatively, D is TRBD1 (6 bases). The V end lost 2 bases, the J end lost 9 bases, and 6 bases lay between the germline ends. CDR1 and CDR2 from the germline V gene are SGHTS and YDEGEE. The length of the CDR3 is 11 residues. The CDR3 spells CASSLGGEQFF. The DNA for the CDR3 is TGTGCCAGCAGCTTAGGGGGTGAGCAGTTCTTC.

This chain links TRBV6-5 with TRBJ1-1, with D maybe TRBD1 (6 bases). This CDR3 region has 15 residues. The V end lost 3 bases, the J end lost 2 bases, and 13 bases lay between the germline ends. Germline loops: CDR1 MNHEY, CDR2 SVGAGI. The CDR3 sequence: CASSYLGGPNTEAFF. CDR3 DNA sequence: TGTGCCAGCAGTTATCTCGGGGGGCCCAACACTGAAGCTTTCTTT.

This chain connects TRBV27 to TRBJ1-3; D perhaps matches TRBD1 (5 bases). CDR1 is MNHEY and CDR2 is SMNVEV in the germline V gene (reference sequence). Trimming removed 0 bases from V and 4 bases from J, with 10 bases in between. The CDR3 has 15 amino acids. The DNA for the CDR3 is TGTGCCAGCAGTTTATCAGGGGCCTGGGGAAACACCATATATTTT. Amino acid sequence: CASSLSGAWGNTIYF.

The V gene is TRBV13, the J gene TRBJ2-1, with D unresolved. The length of the CDR3 is 13 residues. The ends were cut back, 5 bases at V and 4 bases at J, with 9 bases in the middle. The V gene's germline CDR1 is PRHDT and CDR2 FYEKMQ (reference sequence). The CDR3: CASSIPGYNEQFF. The CDR3 region has the DNA TGTGCCAGCAGCATCCCAGGTTACAATGAGCAGTTCTTC.

The V and J genes are TRBV13 and TRBJ1-4; TRBD1 matches at 7 bases. Trimming took 5 bases from V and 3 from J; bases not matched to a gene: 9. Germline values: CDR1 PRHDT, CDR2 FYEKMQ (reference sequence). The CDR3 covers 16 residues. In nucleotides, the CDR3 is TGTGCCAGCAGCCCGGACAGGCGGGGTGCTAATGAAAAACTGTTTTTT. Translating gives CASSPDRRGANEKLFF.

The chain joins TRBV14 to TRBJ2-5; 13 positions agree with TRBD2. Germline lookup yields CDR1 SGHDN and CDR2 FVKESK. V was pared by 0 bases and J by 4 bases, with 5 bases of the junction left unmatched. The CDR3 totals 17 residues. The CDR3 bases are TGTGCCAGCAGCCAAGATCTTGGGACTAGCGGGACAGAGACCCAGTACTTC. It specifies CASSQDLGTSGTETQYF.

The V and J genes are TRBV5-4 and TRBJ2-4; 7 bases agree with TRBD1. The CDR3 is 16 residues long. The germline V gene encodes CDR1 SGHNT and CDR2 YYREEE (reference sequence). The V gene end was trimmed by 0 bases and the J gene end by 2 bases; junction bases not matched to a gene: 5. In DNA form, the CDR3 reads TGTGCCAGCAGCTTGGCCTCGACAGGGACCAAAAACATTCAGTACTTC. Protein product: CASSLASTGTKNIQYF.

The chain uses TRBV5-1 and TRBJ2-3, with 12 bases that match TRBD2. This CDR3 comprises 15 residues. The V gene end was trimmed by 4 bases and the J gene end by 6 bases; junction bases not matched to a gene: 6. Germline values: CDR1 SGHRS, CDR2 YFSETQ. The CDR3 region has the DNA TGCGCCAGCAGCCCCCGACTAGCGGGAGCTGATACGCAGTATTTT. This encodes CASSPRLAGADTQYF.

This clone is a singleton in its sample. The V call is TRBV19, the J call TRBJ1-5; 7 bases match TRBD1. The germline V gene encodes CDR1 LNHDA and CDR2 SQIVND (reference sequence). The CDR3 has 15 amino acids. V was clipped by 6 bases and J by 7 bases; unmatched bases: 12. CDR3 protein: CASRSEGAIRQPQHF. DNA of the CDR3: TGTGCCAGTAGATCAGAGGGGGCAATTAGACAGCCCCAGCATTTT.

The chain recombines TRBV13 with TRBJ1-2; 8 positions agree with TRBD1. V was clipped by 6 bases and J by 5 bases; unmatched bases: 8. Looked up from germline, CDR1 is PRHDT and CDR2 is FYEKMQ (reference sequence). The CDR3 spans 14 residues. This chain's CDR3 is CASRRTGLLYGYTF. The DNA of the CDR3 is TGTGCCAGCAGACGGACAGGGCTTTTGTATGGCTACACCTTC.

The chain links TRBV30 to TRBJ2-3; 7 bases align to TRBD1. With V trimmed by 4 bases and J by 4 bases, 5 bases remained unmatched. Germline V lookup: CDR1 GTSNPN, CDR2 SVGIG (reference sequence). The CDR3 has 13 residues. As DNA, the CDR3 is TGTGCCTGGAAACAACAGGGGTCAGATACGCAGTATTTT. Amino acid sequence: CAWKQQGSDTQYF.

The chain has TRBV19 and TRBJ2-2; 8 bases line up with TRBD2. Trimming cost V 8 bases and J 3 bases; bases outside gene matches: 5. Germline CDR1 reads LNHDA; CDR2 reads SQIVND (reference sequence). The CDR3 runs to 14 residues. In DNA form, the CDR3 reads TGTGCCAGTGCGGCGGGGGGCGACACCGGGGAGCTGTTTTTT. Translated, it gives CASAAGGDTGELFF.

The chain joins TRBV7-2 to TRBJ2-7; TRBD1 matches 7 bases. V was pared by 5 bases and J by 0 bases, with 4 bases of the junction left unmatched. The CDR3 sequence is 14 residues long. CDR1 is SGHTA and CDR2 is FQGNSA in the germline V gene. CDR3 DNA: TGTGCCAGCAGCGCCTGGGACAGCTCCTACGAGCAGTACTTC. Amino acids: CASSAWDSSYEQYF. Looking up the rest from reference TRBV7-2 and TRBJ2-7 gives the full variable domain: GAGVSQSPSNKVTEKGKDVELRCDPISGHTALYWYRQSLGQGLEFLIYFQGNSAPDKSGLPSDRFSAERTGGSVSTLTIQRTQQEDSAVYLCASSAWDSSYEQYFGPGTRLTVT.

The chain carries TRBV29-1 and TRBJ2-1, with 11 positions matching TRBD2. Germline loops: CDR1 SQVTM, CDR2 ANQGSEA. The CDR3 extends over 14 amino acids. With V trimmed by 5 bases and J by 3 bases, 3 bases remained unmatched. CDR3 in DNA: TGCAGCGTTTGGACTAGCGGGCTCTACAATGAGCAGTTCTTC. The encoded protein is CSVWTSGLYNEQFF.

This chain uses TRBV27 with TRBJ2-7, with 7 nucleotides matching TRBD2. Trimming removed 6 bases from V and 5 bases from J; junction bases left unmatched: 7. Germline V gene lookup returns CDR1 MNHEY and CDR2 SMNVEV (reference sequence). CDR3 length: 13 amino acids. Here the CDR3 reads CASRRVGGNEQYF. For the CDR3, the DNA is TGTGCCAGCAGGCGGGTGGGGGGGAACGAGCAGTACTTC.

The chain carries TRBV5-6 and TRBJ1-1; maybe TRBD1 (5 bases). This CDR3 region has 16 residues. The V end lost 4 bases, the J end lost 4 bases, and 20 bases lay between the germline ends. Per germline, CDR1 SGHDT and CDR2 YYEEEE. Written as DNA, the CDR3 is TGTGCCAGCAGCCGATGGGACGGCGGGGGGTCCACTGAAGCTTTCTTT. Residues: CASSRWDGGGSTEAFF.